Listed here are 28 T cell receptor beta chains from one sample, sequenced in a study of T cells in Graves' hyperthyroidism and ophthalmopathy. It was RNA transcripts that yielded the amplified TCR beta CDR3 regions. The TCR CDR3 was amplified in a first-round RT-PCR using the HTBI primer set. TCRdb ran MiXCR on the multiplex PCR reads and lists one entry per CDR3 protein. The sample consists of about 59,000 distinct CDR3 sequences, about 57% of them appearing once. The source material was blood. Every receptor here comes from a woman aged 55-70 years with Graves' ophthalmopathy.

The chain couples TRBV7-8 to TRBJ1-6; D might be TRBD1 (5 bases). The CDR3 has 17 residues. In germline, CDR1 is SGHVS, CDR2 FQNEAQ. V was cut by 4 bases and J by 7 bases, with 20 bases left in between. The CDR3 protein is CASSSTGGWGSNSPLHF. The CDR3 DNA reads as TGTGCCAGCAGCTCCACGGGGGGATGGGGTTCCAATTCACCCCTCCACTTT.

This clonotype has a count of ten or more. This chain connects TRBV6-5 to TRBJ1-2, with a tentative D call TRBD1 (6 bases). The CDR3 loop spans 15 amino acids. Trimming pared 5 bases from V and 1 base from J, leaving 14 bases between. The germline V gene encodes CDR1 MNHEY and CDR2 SVGAGI. DNA for the CDR3: TGTGCCAGCAGTACACAGGGTCGGGGTAACTATGGCTACACCTTC. As protein: CASSTQGRGNYGYTF.

This rearrangement joins TRBV5-1 to TRBJ2-7, with TRBD1 identical over 7 bases. Germline CDR1 reads SGHRS; CDR2 reads YFSETQ. J was trimmed by 4 bases and V by 3 bases; bases with no gene match: 7. The CDR3 covers 14 residues. In DNA form, the CDR3 reads TGCGCCAGCAGCTCAGGGGGAGTGCGGTACGAGCAGTACTTC. This encodes CASSSGGVRYEQYF.

This clonotype was observed many times. The rearrangement uses TRBV28 and TRBJ2-7, with D perhaps matching TRBD1 (6 bases). The CDR3 sequence is 14 residues long. Looked up from germline, CDR1 is MDHEN and CDR2 is SYDVKM. Deletions cut 7 bases from V and 6 bases from J, with 19 bases between. For the CDR3, the DNA is TGTGCCAGCATCAGCCTTCAGGGGCGCGGCGAGCAGTACTTC. Translating gives CASISLQGRGEQYF.

The chain has TRBV9 and TRBJ2-1; 11 bases are shared with TRBD2. Germline V gene sequence: CDR1 SGDLS, CDR2 YYNGEE. The CDR3 totals 13 residues. In nucleotides, the CDR3 is TGTGCAGCTAGCGGGAGGATGGTTGATGAGCAGTTCTTC. Translating it yields CAASGRMVDEQFF.

The chain carries TRBV19 and TRBJ2-3, with 7 positions matching TRBD1. With 3 bases clipped from V and 4 bases from J, the junction kept 4 bases outside the gene matches. The CDR3 runs 14 residues. In germline, CDR1 is LNHDA, CDR2 SQIVND (reference sequence). The CDR3, as DNA: TGTGCCAGTAGTATTCTGACAGGGTCAGATACGCAGTATTTT. It yields the protein CASSILTGSDTQYF.

The J gene is TRBJ1-4, the V gene TRBV2, with 7 nucleotides matching TRBD1. V lost 7 bases and J lost 2; bases outside the gene matches: 1. The CDR3 totals 13 residues. Germline loops: CDR1 SNHLY, CDR2 FYNNEI. The CDR3 DNA reads as TGTGCCAGCAAGACAGGGACTAATGAAAAACTGTTTTTT. Its translation is CASKTGTNEKLFF.

DNA for the CDR3: TGTGCCAGCAGTTACGTGGGTTATGAAAGCAATCAGCCCCAGCATTTT. It translates to CASSYVGYESNQPQHF. V gene TRBV6-2 or TRBV6-3 combines with J gene TRBJ1-5; D remains ambiguous. The CDR3 has 16 residues. Germline lookup yields CDR1 MNHEY and CDR2 SVGEGT. With 2 bases removed from V and 1 base from J, the gap between germline ends came to 12 bases.

This clonotype is labeled medium-sized. J is TRBJ1-3 and V is TRBV7-8, with D uncertain. Germline CDR1 is SGHVS and CDR2 is FQNEAQ. The CDR3 length is 14 residues. The V and J ends lost 4 bases and 2 bases respectively, with 9 bases between them. Written as DNA, the CDR3 is TGTGCCAGCAGCTCGGAACATCCTGGAAACACCATATATTTT. Its protein is CASSSEHPGNTIYF.

This clonotype was recorded many times. This rearrangement joins TRBV7-6 to TRBJ2-5; TRBD1 or TRBD2 may be the D gene (6 bases each). Germline CDR1 SGHVS, CDR2 FNYEAQ. The CDR3 has 15 amino acids. Trimming took off 5 bases at V and 2 bases at J, with 15 bases between the two ends. CDR3 DNA: TGTGCCAGCAGCAGGGGGGCAGGTTATCAAGAGACCCAGTACTTC. This encodes CASSRGAGYQETQYF. The complete variable domain, with remaining parts taken from reference TRBV7-6 and TRBJ2-5, reads GAGVSQSPRYKVTKRGQDVALRCDPISGHVSLYWYRQALGQGPEFLTYFNYEAQQDKSGLPNDRFSAERPEGSISTLTIQRTEQRDSAMYRCASSRGAGYQETQYFGPGTRLLVL.

The V and J genes are TRBV7-9 and TRBJ1-4, with a tentative D call TRBD1 (5 bases). V lost 5 bases to trimming and J lost 5 bases, with 12 bases between them. This CDR3 has 14 residues. Germline V gives CDR1 SEHNR, CDR2 FQNEAQ (reference sequence). CDR3 coding DNA: TGTGCCAGCAGCAAAGGACAAGACAATGAAAAACTGTTTTTT. This codes for CASSKGQDNEKLFF.

This chain links TRBV20-1 with TRBJ2-5, with TRBD2 matching over 8 bases. The germline V gene encodes CDR1 DFQATT and CDR2 SNEGSKA (reference sequence). V trimming: 0 bases; J trimming: 5 bases; junction bases outside the gene matches: 8. The CDR3 covers 15 residues. The CDR3 reads CSARDGAGVEETQYF. Here the CDR3 DNA reads TGCAGTGCTAGAGATGGAGCGGGGGTCGAGGAGACCCAGTACTTC.

This sequence joins TRBV24-1 and TRBJ2-7; D perhaps matches TRBD2 (6 bases). V shed 5 bases and J shed 5 bases, with 15 bases lying between them. The length of the CDR3 is 14 residues. CDR1 and CDR2 from the germline V gene are KGHDR and SFDVKD. The CDR3 protein is CATSGGELAHEQYF. The CDR3 DNA follows: TGTGCCACCAGTGGCGGGGAACTTGCCCACGAGCAGTACTTC.

The chain couples TRBV10-1 to TRBJ2-7, with TRBD1 as a possible D gene (6 bases). With 0 bases removed from V and 5 bases from J, the gap between germline ends came to 14 bases. The CDR3 runs to 15 residues. The germline CDR1 and CDR2 sequences are WNHNN and SYGVQD (reference sequence). The CDR3 DNA reads TGCGCCAGCAGTGAGTCGTCAGGGGCTTTAAACGAGCAGTACTTC. Its translation: CASSESSGALNEQYF.

This clonotype was counted ten times or more. The V gene is TRBV6-5, the J gene TRBJ1-1; 9 bases match TRBD1. V lost 4 bases to trimming and J lost 7 bases; unmatched junction nucleotides: 10. Germline CDR1 is MNHEY and CDR2 is SVGAGI. The CDR3 is 15 residues long. In nucleotides, the CDR3 is TGTGCCAGCAGTTCACCGGGACAGGGTGGGGTTGAAGCTTTCTTT. This codes for CASSSPGQGGVEAFF.

The chain employs TRBV9 and TRBJ1-5; D might be TRBD1 (5 bases). From germline, CDR1 is SGDLS and CDR2 YYNGEE. The length of the CDR3 is 15 residues. V was pared by 4 bases and J by 11 bases, with 22 bases between. CDR3 in DNA: TGTGCCAGCAGCCCGAGGGACCCGCCGTGGGAGACCCAGCATTTT. The encoded protein is CASSPRDPPWETQHF.

This sequence joins TRBV27 and TRBJ2-2, with TRBD1 as a possible D gene (5 bases). The V end was cut by 4 bases, the J end by 9 bases, with 21 bases between. Germline CDR1 MNHEY, CDR2 SMNVEV (reference sequence). The CDR3 is 16 residues long. CDR3 protein: CASSSQPEQEPRELFF. The DNA of the CDR3 is TGTGCCAGCAGTTCTCAACCGGAACAGGAACCCCGGGAGCTGTTTTTT.

The chain carries TRBV7-9 and TRBJ1-2; D remains ambiguous. The V gene lost 6 bases and the J gene lost 3 bases, with 2 bases spanning the gap. Germline lookup yields CDR1 SEHNR and CDR2 FQNEAQ (reference sequence). The length of the CDR3 is 10 residues. In nucleotides, the CDR3 is TGTGCCAGCAGGGACTATGGCTACACCTTC. Its protein is CASRDYGYTF.

The rearrangement uses TRBV7-2 and TRBJ2-7; 7 bases are shared with TRBD1. Germline CDR1 is SGHTA and CDR2 is FQGNSA. The junction had 6 bases not matched to a gene; V was cut back by 5 bases and J by 5 bases. The CDR3 length is 13 residues. Written as DNA, the CDR3 is TGTGCCAGCAGCCAGGAAGGGGGCGACGAGCAGTACTTC. Translated, it gives CASSQEGGDEQYF.

This clonotype has a count of ten or more. This chain connects TRBV19 to TRBJ1-4; D is uncertain. CDR1 LNHDA and CDR2 SQIVND come from the germline V gene (reference sequence). The CDR3 totals 17 residues. Trimming cost V 5 bases and J 7 bases, with 23 bases left between them. The CDR3 DNA reads as TGTGCCAGTAGTCCGCTCATTGGCCCGACTTCTTGTGAAAAACTGTTTTTT. Translated, it gives CASSPLIGPTSCEKLFF.

The sample holds many counts of this clonotype. The chain uses TRBV5-8 and TRBJ1-5; a weak D match, TRBD1 (5 bases). The germline CDR1 and CDR2 sequences are SGHTS and YDEGEE. V was pared by 4 bases and J by 0 bases, with 11 bases between. The CDR3 consists of 15 residues. This CDR3 is CASSRGLNSNQPQHF. The CDR3 DNA reads TGTGCCAGCAGCCGGGGACTCAATAGCAATCAGCCCCAGCATTTT. The whole variable domain, filled in from reference TRBV5-8 and TRBJ1-5, reads EAGVTQSPTHLIKTRGQQATLRCSPISGHTSVYWYQQALGLGLQFLLWYDEGEERNRGNFPPRFSGRQFPNYSSELNVNALELEDSALYLCASSRGLNSNQPQHFGDGTRLSIL.

The chain joins TRBV10-2 to TRBJ1-5; D uncertain. The V and J ends lost 4 bases and 4 bases respectively, with 11 bases between them. Germline V CDR1 and CDR2: WSHSY, SAAADI. This CDR3 has 14 amino acids. The CDR3: CASSGMRGNQPQHF. The CDR3 DNA reads TGCGCCAGCAGTGGTATGCGGGGTAATCAGCCCCAGCATTTT.

This clonotype has a count of ten or more. The gene calls are TRBV12-3 or TRBV12-4 and TRBJ2-2; maybe TRBD1 (5 bases). The V end lost 2 bases, the J end lost 2 bases, and 9 bases lay between the germline ends. The CDR3 runs to 15 residues. CDR3 protein: CASSLRGINTGELFF. The CDR3, as DNA: TGTGCCAGCAGTTTAAGGGGTATTAACACCGGGGAGCTGTTTTTT.

This clonotype was observed at least ten times. A much larger clonotype is one base distant, so this may be a read error. The chain has TRBV12-3 or TRBV12-4 and TRBJ1-2; D is undetermined. V dropped 3 bases and J dropped 8 bases, with 13 bases sitting between them. CDR3 length equals 13 residues. Here the CDR3 reads CASSFGQAAGYTF. Written as DNA, the CDR3 is TGTGCCAGCAGTTTCGGGCAGGCGGCCGGCTACACCTTC.

This clonotype was observed once. A much larger clone sits a single nucleotide away, making a read error possible. The chain has TRBV6-2 or TRBV6-3 and TRBJ2-3, with 10 bases identical to TRBD2. Germline V gene lookup returns CDR1 MNHEY and CDR2 SVGEGT. This CDR3 is built from 17 residues. The trim removed 6 bases at V and 1 base at J, leaving 10 bases unmatched. The CDR3 coding sequence is TGTGCCAGCAGCCCCTCCCGCCTAGCGGGGGGCACAGATACGCAGTATTTT. Protein: CASSPSRLAGGTDTQYF.

Ten or more counts support this clonotype. The V call is TRBV7-9, the J call TRBJ2-7; the match to TRBD1 covers 7 bases. This CDR3 has 15 residues. Unmatched junction bases numbered 14, after V lost 5 bases and J lost 7 bases. The germline V gene encodes CDR1 SEHNR and CDR2 FQNEAQ (reference sequence). The CDR3 loop reads CASSLSQGTDFEQYF. The DNA for the CDR3 is TGTGCCAGCAGCCTCTCGCAGGGGACAGACTTTGAGCAGTACTTC.

CDR3: CASSLPPGQGSTDTQYF. CDR3 DNA sequence: TGTGCCAGCAGCTTGCCCCCGGGACAGGGTAGCACAGATACGCAGTATTTT. The chain employs TRBV5-6 and TRBJ2-3; 9 bases match TRBD1. Per germline, CDR1 SGHDT and CDR2 YYEEEE. V lost 1 base to trimming and J lost 0 bases; unmatched junction nucleotides: 6. The length of the CDR3 is 17 residues.

V and J are TRBV7-9 and TRBJ2-3; TRBD1 matches 9 bases. The germline CDR1 and CDR2 sequences are SEHNR and FQNEAQ (reference sequence). V was clipped by 4 bases and J by 6 bases; unmatched bases: 8. The CDR3 runs to 15 residues. In DNA, the CDR3 is TGTGCCAGCAGCTCACGGACAGGGGCGACGGATACGCAGTATTTT. Its translation is CASSSRTGATDTQYF.